A selection of T cell receptor beta chains follows, all from one sample in a study of blood T cell repertoires in COVID-19. Sequencing used immunoSEQ multiplex PCR; TCRdb keeps in-frame clones, though not all of them. The sample includes over 200,000 clones, 90% to 95% of them seen just once. Source material: PBMCs or T cells enriched from blood (not recorded which). The receptors stem from a human donor in a cohort exposed to, infected with or recovered from COVID-19 (not recorded which). The donor label of this sample is uncertain. The CDR3 runs from the conserved cysteine through the conserved F or W. Each record gives: CDR3 length, J gene, clone size, V gene, D gene, CDR3 DNA, CDR3 protein. A D gene is named only where the DNA matches it firmly. Expanded clones get a size class; other rows say once, few or many, or leave the size out.

15 | TRBJ2-7 | NA | TRBV28 | NA | TGTGCCAGCTCCAAGGCAGGGGCCCGCTCCTACGAGCAGTACTTC | CASSKAGARSYEQYF
13 | TRBJ2-3 | NA | TRBV6-1 | NA | TGTGCCAGCAGTGAAGGCAAGGGGGATACGCAGTATTTT | CASSEGKGDTQYF
14 | TRBJ2-5 | NA | TRBV6-5 | NA | TGTGCCAGCAGGCCTGAGCGATGGGTTGAGACCCAGTACTTC | CASRPERWVETQYF
14 | TRBJ1-2 | once | TRBV7-2 | NA | TGTGCCAGCAGCCGGAATACAGGAGAATATGGCTACACCTTC | CASSRNTGEYGYTF
13 | TRBJ2-7 | once | TRBV27 | TRBD2 | TGTGCCAGCAGCGGGGGGGCCTCCTACGAGCAGTACTTC | CASSGGASYEQYF
14 | TRBJ1-1 | NA | TRBV9 | NA | TGTGCCAGCAGCGTAGAACCAGGGGACACTGAAGCTTTCTTT | CASSVEPGDTEAFF
14 | TRBJ2-7 | NA | TRBV6-5 | NA | TGTGCCAGCAGCTTGGACAGTACCACCTACGAGCAGTACTTC | CASSLDSTTYEQYF
16 | TRBJ2-7 | NA | TRBV7-8 | NA | TGTGCCAGCAGCTTAGGGGGATCAGGGCTCCCCCACGAGCAGTACTTC | CASSLGGSGLPHEQYF
12 | TRBJ1-1 | once | TRBV4-1 | TRBD1 | TGCGCCAGCAGCCAGCCCGGGACAGTCGTATTCTTT | CASSQPGTVVFF
14 | TRBJ2-3 | NA | TRBV7-9 | NA | TGTGCCAGCAGCCAGACATTTATGGCAGATACGCAGTATTTT | CASSQTFMADTQYF
13 | TRBJ2-5 | NA | TRBV20-1 | NA | TGCAGTGCTAGTGGGCGGCACGCAGAGACCCAGTACTTC | CSASGRHAETQYF
16 | TRBJ1-4 | NA | TRBV5-1 | TRBD1 | TGCGCCAGCAGCTTGGCCCCCCAGGGGGCAGGAGAAAAACTGTTTTTT | CASSLAPQGAGEKLFF
15 | TRBJ1-2 | NA | TRBV16 | NA | TGTGCCAGCAGCCAATCATCAGGGGCTGCCTATGGCTACACCTTC | CASSQSSGAAYGYTF
15 | TRBJ1-1 | NA | TRBV5-8 | NA | TGTGCCAGCAGCTTAATGGGGCTGGAGAACACTGAAGCTTTCTTT | CASSLMGLENTEAFF
15 | TRBJ2-1 | NA | TRBV9 | NA | TGTGCCAGCAGCGTAGGCCAGGGAACCTACAATGAGCAGTTCTTC | CASSVGQGTYNEQFF
14 | TRBJ1-2 | NA | TRBV5-4 | NA | TGTGCCAGCAGATCGGGGGAGGGCAACTATGGCTACACCTTC | CASRSGEGNYGYTF
17 | TRBJ1-2 | NA | TRBV9 | TRBD1 | TGTGCCAGCAGCGTAGCCCCTAATAAGGGGGCCGGCTATGGCTACACCTTC | CASSVAPNKGAGYGYTF
16 | TRBJ1-3 | NA | TRBV7-8 | TRBD1 | TGTGCCAGCAGCCTCTCACAGGGGTCCTCTGGAAACACCATATATTTT | CASSLSQGSSGNTIYF
13 | TRBJ1-2 | NA | TRBV5-5 | TRBD1 | TGTGCCAGCAGCCCCGGGACAGGGTATGGCTACACCTTC | CASSPGTGYGYTF
16 | TRBJ2-6 | NA | TRBV6-5 | NA | TGTGCCAGCAGTTACGGGGGGGCGCGAGGGGCCAACGTCCTGACTTTC | CASSYGGARGANVLTF
14 | TRBJ1-3 | NA | TRBV2 | NA | TGTGCCAGCAGTGAACAGGATACTGGAAACACCATATATTTT | CASSEQDTGNTIYF
16 | TRBJ2-2 | NA | TRBV4-1 | TRBD1 | TGCGCCAGCAGCCAGCCCGGGACAGCCCTCACCGGGGAGCTGTTTTTT | CASSQPGTALTGELFF
17 | TRBJ1-3 | NA | TRBV13 | TRBD1 | TGTGCCAGCAGCTTAGCTACAGGGGCCCCAACTCGAAACACCATATATTTT | CASSLATGAPTRNTIYF
11 | TRBJ2-7 | NA | TRBV29-1 | NA | TGCAGCGTGGGACTCTCCTACGAGCAGTACTTC | CSVGLSYEQYF
14 | TRBJ1-5 | once | TRBV7-9 | NA | TGTGCCAGCAGCTTGACAGGCCCGAATCAGCCCCAGCATTTT | CASSLTGPNQPQHF
16 | TRBJ1-1 | NA | TRBV5-4 | NA | TGTGCCAGCAGCTTTTGGGCAGCCTATATGAACACTGAAGCTTTCTTT | CASSFWAAYMNTEAFF
18 | TRBJ2-5 | NA | TRBV5-4 | TRBD2 | TGTGCCAGCAGCTTGGTTCTAGCGGGGGCCAGGGTGGGAGAGACCCAGTACTTC | CASSLVLAGARVGETQYF
15 | TRBJ1-1 | NA | TRBV27 | NA | TGTGCCAGCAGTTTGTGGTCAGGGGTGAACACTGAAGCTTTCTTT | CASSLWSGVNTEAFF
13 | TRBJ2-5 | NA | TRBV5-4 | NA | TGTGCCACTAAACAGGGCATCCAAGAGACCCAGTACTTC | CATKQGIQETQYF
13 | TRBJ1-2 | NA | TRBV6-5 | NA | TGTGCCAGCAAAACGGTAACTAACTATGGCTACACCTTC | CASKTVTNYGYTF
14 | TRBJ2-3 | NA | TRBV30 | TRBD2 | TGTGCGGGGGGGGTTACTGCAAGCACAGATACGCAGTATTTT | CAGGVTASTDTQYF
13 | TRBJ2-1 | NA | TRBV6-1 | NA | TGTGCCAGCAGTGACCTTGGGCGCAATGAGCAGTTCTTC | CASSDLGRNEQFF
18 | TRBJ2-2 | NA | TRBV9 | TRBD2 | TGTGCCAGCAGCGTAGGACTAGCGGGGGCCTCGGGTACCGGGGAGCTGTTTTTT | CASSVGLAGASGTGELFF
16 | TRBJ1-6 | NA | TRBV13 | NA | TGTGCCAGCAAAGCGGCCGGAGGGGCGCCAGAATCACCCCTCCACTTT | CASKAAGGAPESPLHF
14 | TRBJ1-1 | NA | TRBV15 | NA | TGTGCCACCAGCAGTGGGTATGTGCGGACTGAAGCTTTCTTT | CATSSGYVRTEAFF
15 | TRBJ2-7 | once | TRBV9 | NA | TGTGCCAGCAGCACCAGCCCGGACACCTCCTACGAGCAGTACTTC | CASSTSPDTSYEQYF